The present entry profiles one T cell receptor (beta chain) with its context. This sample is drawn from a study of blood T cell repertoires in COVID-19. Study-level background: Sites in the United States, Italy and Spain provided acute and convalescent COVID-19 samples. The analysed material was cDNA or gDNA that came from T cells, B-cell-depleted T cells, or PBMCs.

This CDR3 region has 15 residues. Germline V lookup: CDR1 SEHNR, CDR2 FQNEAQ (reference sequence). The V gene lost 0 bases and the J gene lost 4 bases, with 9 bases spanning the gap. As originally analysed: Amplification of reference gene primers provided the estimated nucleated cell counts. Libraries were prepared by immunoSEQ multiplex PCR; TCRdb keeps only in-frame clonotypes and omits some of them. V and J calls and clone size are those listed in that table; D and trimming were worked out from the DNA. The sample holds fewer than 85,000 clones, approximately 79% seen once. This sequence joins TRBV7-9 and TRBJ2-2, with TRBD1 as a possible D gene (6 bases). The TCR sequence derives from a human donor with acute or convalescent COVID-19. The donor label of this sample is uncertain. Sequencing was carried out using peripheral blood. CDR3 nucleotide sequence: TGTGCCAGCAGCTTAGCAGGGGGTGGCACCGGGGAGCTGTTTTTT. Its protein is CASSLAGGGTGELFF. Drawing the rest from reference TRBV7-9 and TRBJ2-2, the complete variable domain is DTGVSQNPRHKITKRGQNVTFRCDPISEHNRLYWYRQTLGQGPEFLTYFQNEAQLEKSRLLSDRFSAERPKGSFSTLEIQRTEQGDSAMYLCASSLAGGGTGELFFGEGSRLTVL.